Reported below is one T cell receptor beta chain. This clonotype has ten or more counts. Its antigen remains undetermined. The sample holds no much larger clone one base away, and base qualities are not on file. This sample stems from a study. Sequenced on an Illumina MiSeq. TCRdb handled the public reads itself, with Q25 trimming in fastp and clone calling in MiXCR, and kept productive beta chains. For every CDR3 protein sequence, its rows merge into one entry that carries the most common genes and DNA. Recorded for this sample are 4,000 to 5,000 distinct CDR3 sequences; around 8.8% of them occurred a single time. The biggest ten clones account for around a third of the sample. The CDR3 contains 15 residues, cysteine and phenylalanine counted. The only DNA kept is the CDR3, 45 bases in frame from the first base. Trimming costs V 0 bases and J 0 bases, and their ends lie 9 bases apart. Taken from the germline V gene (reference sequence), the CDR1 and CDR2 loops are DFQATT and SNEGSKA.

The source of this sequence is a human donor with rheumatoid arthritis. In this chain, TRBV20-1 is recombined with TRBJ1-5; the D segment cannot be called with confidence. The source material was CD4+ T cells from peripheral blood. In nucleotide form, the sequence is TGCAGTGCTAGAGAGGGCGGGAATAGCAATCAGCCCCAGCATTTT. This sequence encodes CSAREGGNSNQPQHF.